Described below is a single T cell receptor beta chain sequence and its context. Its antigen is currently unknown. CDR1 and CDR2 (germline): SGHTA, FQGNSA. The CDR3 is 13 residues long. The V gene lost 5 bases and the J gene lost 11 bases, with 18 bases spanning the gap. This record comes from a study of cytomegalovirus exposure and HLA in healthy donors. A multiplex PCR was run with 60 Vbeta primers and 13 Jbeta primers. Authors' data handling: A follow-up analysis tallied 70 million to 80 million unique TCR beta chains, roughly 11 million shared. The method was immunoSEQ multiplex PCR; TCRdb's version includes in-frame clones alone and lacks a portion of them. That table supplies the V and J calls and clone size; D and trimming were determined from the DNA. The sample lists 110,000 to 150,000 clones; around four fifths were seen once. General study findings and limits: Using the classifier, cytomegalovirus status was reportedly diagnosed with high specificity and sensitivity. Several of the most significant clusters appeared, in a later analysis, to be linked to common viral pathogens.

This TCR was sampled from a woman aged 60-70 years in good health and CMV-seropositive. The specimen sequenced was PBMCs. The V gene is TRBV7-2, the J gene TRBJ2-5, with D maybe TRBD2 (5 bases). Here the CDR3 DNA reads TGTGCCAGCAGCACCGGACCGGAGGTCAAGCAGTACTTC. Its translation is CASSTGPEVKQYF.